Following are 16 T cell receptor beta chains from one sample sequenced in a study of T cells in women clearing cervical HPV infection. Profiled with immunoSEQ multiplex PCR; TCRdb holds only in-frame clones, not every one. The sample's table shows about 24,000 clones. Sequenced input: blood buffy coat. These receptors were obtained from a woman aged 18 to 69 with a cervical HPV16 infection that either progressed to CIN3+ or cleared (not recorded which).

A word on this clone: The observed sequence ends 3 residues before the CDR3 terminus, with the missing tail filled in from the germline J gene. The V gene is TRBV30, the J gene TRBJ1-1; D is possibly TRBD1 (6 bases). Deletions cut 1 base from V and 7 bases from J, with 16 bases between. The CDR3 has 14 amino acids. Germline V gene sequence: CDR1 GTSNPN, CDR2 SVGIG (reference sequence). The CDR3 spells CAWSAGLPTGEAFF. Incomplete CDR3 DNA: TGTGCCTGGAGTGCCGGCCTCCCGACAGGTGAA.

About this clone: The sequenced fragment ends 3 residues before the CDR3 boundary, so the rest is inferred from the germline J gene. The rearrangement uses TRBV19 and TRBJ1-4; 7 bases agree with TRBD1. There are 15 residues in the CDR3. The germline gives CDR1 LNHDA, CDR2 SQIVND (reference sequence). V dropped 9 bases and J dropped 3; count of bases not matched to a gene: 10. This chain's CDR3 is CASDERGRANEKLFF. The covered CDR3 bases are TGTGCCAGCGACGAAAGGGGGCGGGCTAATGAAAAA.

Note on this clone: The CDR3 is cut off 3 residues early in the read; its end comes from the germline J gene. The chain couples TRBV19 to TRBJ2-2; the match to TRBD2 covers 12 bases. The CDR3 contains 16 residues. Trimming removed 4 bases from V and 3 bases from J; junction bases left unmatched: 3. The V gene's germline CDR1 is LNHDA and CDR2 SQIVND (reference sequence). The CDR3 loop reads CASSRLAGGHTGELFF. The sequenced part of the CDR3 DNA is TGTGCCAGTAGTAGGCTAGCGGGGGGGCACACCGGGGAG.

As to this clone: The read terminates 3 residues before the CDR3 end, so the remaining end is supplied by the germline J gene. The chain combines TRBV20-1 with TRBJ2-5; TRBD2 matches at 8 bases. CDR3 length: 15 amino acids. CDR1 and CDR2 (germline): DFQATT, SNEGSKA (reference sequence). J gave up 5 bases and V 3 bases, and 11 bases lay outside the gene matches. The CDR3 region is CSASISGGAGETQYF. CDR3 DNA, as far as it was read: TGCAGTGCTAGTATATCGGGGGGGGCCGGTGAGACC.

Points on this clone: The sequence runs out 3 residues before the end of the CDR3; the remainder is reconstructed from the germline J gene. The rearrangement uses TRBV10-2 and TRBJ2-2, with 11 nucleotides matching TRBD2. The CDR3 contains 15 residues. The ends lost 5 bases at V and 3 bases at J; junction bases unmatched: 2. Germline-derived CDR1 and CDR2 are WSHSY and SAAADI. The CDR3 region is CASSTSGGHTGELFF. The sequenced CDR3 bases are TGCGCCAGCAGTACTAGCGGGGGACACACCGGGGAG.

Points on this clone: The observed sequence ends 3 residues before the CDR3 terminus, with the missing tail filled in from the germline J gene. The V call is TRBV7-9, the J call TRBJ2-3; 7 bases match TRBD1. CDR3 length: 14 residues. Germline V gives CDR1 SEHNR, CDR2 FQNEAQ (reference sequence). CDR3 residues: CASSWDSQSQPQYF. Incomplete CDR3 DNA: TGTGCCAGCAGCTGGGACAGTCAGAGTCAGCCG.

The DNA read from the CDR3 is TGTGCCAGCAGCCCCACTGACAGGGGCACTGAA. Its protein product is CASSPTDRGTE. In full, the CDR3 is CASSPTDRGTEAFF. The chain couples TRBV13 to TRBJ1-1; 8 positions match TRBD1. The CDR3 end falls 3 residues outside the read, so it is completed with the germline J gene. The CDR3 is made up of 14 amino acids. The germline V gene has CDR1 PRHDT and CDR2 FYEKMQ (reference sequence). With 5 bases clipped from V and 4 bases from J, the junction kept 6 bases outside the gene matches.

With respect to this clone: The CDR3 is cut off 3 residues early in the read; its end comes from the germline J gene. The chain links TRBV18 to TRBJ2-1; 7 positions agree with TRBD2. Germline V gives CDR1 KGHSH, CDR2 LQKENI. This CDR3 spans 17 amino acids. The V and J ends lost 2 bases and 0 bases, in that order; junction bases with no gene match: 7. The CDR3 bases that were read are TGTGCCAGCTCACCAGAGGGCGGGGGTCTCTCCTACAATGAG. Translation: CASSPEGGGLSYNE. The full CDR3 is CASSPEGGGLSYNEQFF.

To note about this clone: The observed sequence ends 3 residues before the CDR3 terminus, with the missing tail filled in from the germline J gene. The chain links TRBV2 to TRBJ2-3; 10 bases align to TRBD2. V trimming: 10 bases; J trimming: 6 bases; junction bases outside the gene matches: 10. The germline gives CDR1 SNHLY, CDR2 FYNNEI. This CDR3 spans 14 amino acids. CDR3 bases read: TGTGCCACCCAGCGGGAGGGGCCGTGGGATACG. Its translation: CATQREGPWDT. The entire CDR3 protein is CATQREGPWDTQYF.

As concerns this clone: The read comes to an end 3 residues before the CDR3 does, leaving the germline J gene to fill in the end. The V gene is TRBV18, the J gene TRBJ2-7, with TRBD1 matching over 7 bases. This CDR3 comprises 15 residues. CDR1 and CDR2 from the germline V gene are KGHSH and LQKENI. V gave up 6 bases and J gave up 2 bases; unmatched junction bases: 10. The sequenced CDR3 bases are TGTGCCAGCTCCGACAGGGCAGGCATTACCTACGAG. Protein product: CASSDRAGITYE. The whole CDR3 reads CASSDRAGITYEQYF. Complete variable domain (other parts from reference TRBV18 and TRBJ2-7): NAGVMQNPRHLVRRRGQEARLRCSPMKGHSHVYWYRQLPEEGLKFMVYLQKENIIDESGMPKERFSAEFPKEGPSILRIQQVVRGDSAAYFCASSDRAGITYEQYFGPGTRLTVT.

Turning to this clone: From the germline J gene comes the end of the CDR3, since the read stops 3 residues before it. The chain has TRBV19 and TRBJ2-3; 7 bases line up with TRBD1. Germline values: CDR1 LNHDA, CDR2 SQIVND (reference sequence). This CDR3 contains 15 residues. The sequenced CDR3 bases are TGTGCCAGCTTGCCGGACAGGAACCACAATCAGCCG. Translating it yields CASLPDRNHNQP. The whole CDR3 region reads CASLPDRNHNQPQYF.

About this clone: The read terminates 3 residues ahead of where the CDR3 ends, so the germline J gene completes it. The J gene is TRBJ1-1, the V gene TRBV19; the D gene is possibly TRBD1 (6 bases). The CDR3 loop spans 14 amino acids. The V end was cut by 7 bases, the J end by 5 bases, with 17 bases between. CDR1 and CDR2 from the germline V gene are LNHDA and SQIVND (reference sequence). The CDR3 here is CASTPWGGHTEAFF. CDR3 DNA, as far as it was read: TGTGCCAGTACCCCTTGGGGGGGCCATACTGAA. Filled out from reference TRBV19 and TRBJ1-1, the complete variable domain reads DGGITQSPKYLFRKEGQNVTLSCEQNLNHDAMYWYRQDPGQGLRLIYYSQIVNDFQKGDIAEGYSVSREKKESFPLTVTSAQKNPTAFYLCASTPWGGHTEAFFGQGTRLTVV.

In the case of this clone: Read sequence stops 3 residues before the CDR3 end, and the germline J gene provides the missing end. The rearrangement uses TRBV20-1 and TRBJ1-1, with D maybe TRBD1 (5 bases). The V gene's germline CDR1 is DFQATT and CDR2 SNEGSKA (reference sequence). The CDR3 runs to 12 residues. V shed 3 bases and J shed 6 bases, with 11 bases lying between them. CDR3 DNA (partial): TGCAGTGCTAGTCCAACGGGGGCTGAA. This sequence encodes CSASPTGAE. The complete CDR3 protein is CSASPTGAEAFF.

In regard to this clone: The CDR3 end is not reached by the read, which stops 3 residues before it; the germline J gene fills it in. The chain carries TRBV12-3 or TRBV12-4 and TRBJ2-1, with 8 nucleotides matching TRBD2. This CDR3 has 15 amino acids. The J segment lost 3 bases and the V segment lost 7 bases, leaving 8 bases of the junction unmatched. CDR3 sequence reads: CASIILSGGYNEQFF. The sequenced part of the CDR3 DNA is TGTGCCAGCATTATCCTGAGCGGGGGCTACAATGAG.

A note on this clone: The missing CDR3 end, 3 residues past where the read stops, is filled in from the germline J gene. V usage is TRBV5-1 and J usage is TRBJ1-1, with D perhaps matching TRBD1 (5 bases). The CDR3 has 14 amino acids. Trimming pared 8 bases from V and 3 bases from J, leaving 17 bases between. The germline V gene encodes CDR1 SGHRS and CDR2 YFSETQ. The CDR3 region is CASKIGATDTEAFF. The part of the CDR3 DNA that was read is TGCGCCAGTAAAATAGGGGCTACGGACACTGAA. Variable domain in full (rest from reference TRBV5-1 and TRBJ1-1): KAGVTQTPRYLIKTRGQQVTLSCSPISGHRSVSWYQQTPGQGLQFLFEYFSETQRNKGNFPGRFSGRQFSNSRSEMNVSTLELGDSALYLCASKIGATDTEAFFGQGTRLTVV.

Of note for this clone: Sequencing ends 3 residues short of the CDR3 end; the germline J gene provides the rest. V gene TRBV2 combines with J gene TRBJ2-2, with D possibly being TRBD1 (5 bases). Germline values: CDR1 SNHLY, CDR2 FYNNEI. The CDR3 runs 14 residues. CDR3 residues: CASEAVGGANVLFF. Incomplete CDR3 DNA: TGTGCCAGCGAGGCCGTTGGTGGGGCCAACGTG. Drawing the rest from reference TRBV2 and TRBJ2-2, the complete variable domain is EPEVTQTPSHQVTQMGQEVILRCVPISNHLYFYWYRQILGQKVEFLVSFYNNEISEKSEIFDDQFSVERPDGSNFTLKIRSTKLEDSAMYFCASEAVGGANVLFFGEGSRLTVL.